The 27 T cell receptor beta chains below come from one sample, sequenced in a study of OX40 agonist ivuxolimab in advanced cancers. Library method: the immunoSEQ multiplex PCR assay. TCRdb stores this immuneACCESS table with in-frame sequences only. Part of the clones is absent; in the studies checked, under half of the shortfall reflects unresolved V genes, and no reason is known for the rest. This sample comprises some 77,000 clones, 83% of them detected only once. Of the sample, 0.76% falls within the top ten clones. The source material was CD4+ or CD8+ T cells sorted from blood, sampled in a trial of the OX40 agonist ivuxolimab. The receptors derive from an adult with an advanced solid tumor such as melanoma, head and neck, liver or kidney cancer.

V usage is TRBV4-1 and J usage is TRBJ2-3, with 11 nucleotides matching TRBD2. CDR3 length: 17 residues. Trimming cost V 4 bases and J 3 bases; bases outside gene matches: 9. CDR1 is MGHRA, CDR2 YSYEKL, per germline. The CDR3 loop is CASSLDSGGAGTDTQYF. The CDR3 region has the DNA TGCGCCAGCAGCCTAGATAGCGGGGGGGCCGGAACAGATACGCAGTATTTT.

The rearrangement uses TRBV27 and TRBJ2-7, with D maybe TRBD1 (6 bases). Between the trimmed V and J ends, which lost 6 bases and 0 bases, there was a span of 15 bases. The CDR3 contains 15 residues. Germline V lookup: CDR1 MNHEY, CDR2 SMNVEV (reference sequence). The CDR3 spells CASRQDRLSSYEQYF. The CDR3 DNA follows: TGTGCCAGCAGACAAGACAGGCTAAGCTCCTACGAGCAGTACTTC.

The chain recombines TRBV6-5 with TRBJ2-7, with 7 bases fitting TRBD1. CDR1 MNHEY and CDR2 SVGAGI come from the germline V gene. This CDR3 region has 13 residues. The J segment lost 2 bases and the V segment lost 2 bases, leaving 0 bases of the junction unmatched. The CDR3 protein is CASSYDRAYEQYF. The DNA of the CDR3 is TGTGCCAGCAGTTACGACAGGGCCTACGAGCAGTACTTC.

This clone was observed a handful of times. The V and J genes are TRBV30 and TRBJ1-1; unclear D gene. V shed 5 bases and J shed 8 bases, with 18 bases lying between them. The CDR3 spans 13 residues. Germline lookup yields CDR1 GTSNPN and CDR2 SVGIG (reference sequence). Here the CDR3 DNA reads TGTGCCTGGGGCTCAGCAAGGAGCAGCGAAGCTTTCTTT. This sequence encodes CAWGSARSSEAFF.

This chain links TRBV11-3 with TRBJ1-2; a weak D match, TRBD1 (6 bases). Germline V gene sequence: CDR1 SGHNT, CDR2 YENEEA. CDR3 size: 15 residues. Trimming took off 1 base at V and 5 bases at J, with 14 bases between the two ends. The CDR3 spells CASSLGGDNAYGYTF. Written as DNA, the CDR3 is TGTGCCAGCAGCTTAGGTGGGGACAACGCATATGGCTACACCTTC.

The CDR3 region is CASRYIGKAFF. CDR3 in DNA: TGTGCCAGCCGGTATATAGGGAAAGCTTTCTTT. The V and J genes are TRBV6-5 and TRBJ1-1; D is undetermined. Germline-derived CDR1 and CDR2 are MNHEY and SVGAGI. CDR3 length: 11 amino acids. Trimming took off 8 bases at V and 9 bases at J, with 13 bases between the two ends.

This clone has more than one count but fewer than ten. V usage is TRBV19 and J usage is TRBJ1-5; 8 nucleotides agree with TRBD1. The CDR3 extends over 14 amino acids. Germline V CDR1 and CDR2: LNHDA, SQIVND (reference sequence). V shed 7 bases, J shed 6 bases, and the junction held 8 bases outside the gene matches. The CDR3 sequence: CASKEQGDSQPQHF. The CDR3, as DNA: TGTGCCAGTAAAGAACAGGGGGATAGTCAGCCCCAGCATTTT.

The chain joins TRBV6-1 to TRBJ2-3; D may match TRBD1 or TRBD2 (5 bases each). Germline CDR1 and CDR2: MNHNS and SASEGT. CDR3 length: 14 amino acids. V lost 1 base to trimming and J lost 4 bases, with 9 bases between them. CDR3 region: CASSEGDGADTQYF. CDR3 nucleotide sequence: TGTGCCAGCAGTGAAGGGGACGGGGCAGATACGCAGTATTTT.

V gene TRBV30 combines with J gene TRBJ2-1; D is unclear. Germline CDR1 and CDR2: GTSNPN and SVGIG (reference sequence). The length of the CDR3 is 11 residues. V was trimmed by 3 bases and J by 8 bases, leaving 8 bases between them. The CDR3 DNA reads TGTGCCTGGAGCCCTGGGGATGAGCAGTTCTTC. Protein product: CAWSPGDEQFF.

The rearrangement joins TRBV6-1 to TRBJ1-3; D gene unclear. Trimming left V 4 bases short and J 4 bases short, with 17 bases between. Germline CDR1 MNHNS, CDR2 SASEGT. This CDR3 contains 16 residues. CDR3 sequence (DNA): TGTGCCAGCAGTGCCTCGGGGAAACTGGGCGGAAACACCATATATTTT. Amino acid sequence: CASSASGKLGGNTIYF.

This rearrangement joins TRBV19 to TRBJ2-3; TRBD2 might be the D (5 bases). This CDR3 is built from 14 residues. Germline CDR1 LNHDA, CDR2 SQIVND (reference sequence). The V and J ends lost 2 bases and 2 bases respectively, with 8 bases between them. This chain's CDR3 is CASSISSVTDTQYF. The CDR3 DNA sequence: TGTGCCAGTAGTATAAGTAGCGTCACAGATACGCAGTATTTT.

This clone was seen a few times. The chain combines TRBV14 with TRBJ1-2; no clear D gene. The CDR3 loop spans 13 amino acids. The ends were cut back, 0 bases at V and 10 bases at J, with 12 bases in the middle. Germline V gene data show CDR1 as SGHDN and CDR2 as FVKESK. CDR3 region: CASSQDQSGDYTF. The CDR3 coding sequence is TGTGCCAGCAGCCAAGATCAGTCGGGTGACTACACCTTC.

This sequence joins TRBV7-9 and TRBJ2-7; TRBD1 matches 7 bases. This CDR3 spans 14 amino acids. V lost 5 bases and J lost 6; bases outside the gene matches: 10. Germline V gene sequence: CDR1 SEHNR, CDR2 FQNEAQ (reference sequence). The CDR3 sequence is CASSLVTGATEQYF. DNA for the CDR3: TGTGCCAGCAGCCTCGTCACAGGGGCTACCGAGCAGTACTTC.

The V gene is TRBV28, the J gene TRBJ2-7; no clear D gene. Trimming pared 1 base from V and 6 bases from J, leaving 10 bases between. The CDR3 sequence is 13 residues long. Germline V gene lookup returns CDR1 MDHEN and CDR2 SYDVKM. CDR3 nucleotides: TGTGCCAGCAGTTTATCGTTTCCAGTCGAGCAGTACTTC. Translation: CASSLSFPVEQYF. Combining the CDR3 with reference TRBV28 and TRBJ2-7 gives the whole variable domain DVKVTQSSRYLVKRTGEKVFLECVQDMDHENMFWYRQDPGLGLRLIYFSYDVKMKEKGDIPEGYSVSREKKERFSLILESASTNQTSMYLCASSLSFPVEQYFGPGTRLTVT.

The rearrangement uses TRBV6-5 and TRBJ1-6, with TRBD1 identical over 7 bases. V shed 6 bases and J 8 bases; nucleotides not matched to a gene: 4. The CDR3 has 13 residues. Germline-derived CDR1 and CDR2 are MNHEY and SVGAGI. CDR3 sequence: CASRQGRDSPLHF. CDR3 DNA sequence: TGTGCCAGCAGACAGGGGAGGGATTCACCCCTCCACTTT.

The chain's CDR3 is CASSLKPASGGTDTQYF. The CDR3 region has the DNA TGTGCCAGCTCACTAAAACCGGCTAGCGGGGGCACAGATACGCAGTATTTT. The chain is built from TRBV18 and TRBJ2-3; 9 nucleotides align to TRBD2. Germline V gene sequence: CDR1 KGHSH, CDR2 LQKENI. V lost 4 bases, J lost 1 base, and 9 bases stayed unmatched. This CDR3 has 17 amino acids. Full variable domain (missing parts from reference TRBV18 and TRBJ2-3): NAGVMQNPRHLVRRRGQEARLRCSPMKGHSHVYWYRQLPEEGLKFMVYLQKENIIDESGMPKERFSAEFPKEGPSILRIQQVVRGDSAAYFCASSLKPASGGTDTQYFGPGTRLTVL.

V and J are TRBV27 and TRBJ2-7, with D hard to call. Trimming shortened V by 5 bases and J by 0 bases, and 8 bases separated the two germline ends. The germline V gene encodes CDR1 MNHEY and CDR2 SMNVEV (reference sequence). CDR3 length: 13 residues. This chain's CDR3 is CASSVRYSYEQYF. DNA of the CDR3: TGTGCCAGCAGTGTTCGGTACTCCTACGAGCAGTACTTC.

The rearrangement links TRBV28 to TRBJ2-7; D is uncertain. Germline V gene sequence: CDR1 MDHEN, CDR2 SYDVKM. The germline V and J ends were trimmed by 7 bases and 2 bases, with 12 bases remaining between them. The CDR3 has 13 amino acids. The CDR3 sequence is CASKRQPPYEQYF. The CDR3 coding sequence is TGTGCCAGCAAGAGGCAGCCGCCCTACGAGCAGTACTTC.

The rearrangement joins TRBV10-2 to TRBJ1-1, with TRBD1 matching 7 bases. The ends lost 5 bases at V and 6 bases at J; junction bases unmatched: 6. Germline V CDR1 and CDR2: WSHSY, SAAADI. CDR3 size: 13 residues. The CDR3, as DNA: TGCGCCAGCAGTCCGGGACAGCTAGCTGAAGCTTTCTTT. It yields the protein CASSPGQLAEAFF.

This clone was counted once. The rearrangement joins TRBV11-3 to TRBJ2-3; D ambiguous. Germline values: CDR1 SGHNT, CDR2 YENEEA. CDR3 length equals 14 residues. V lost 4 bases and J lost 0, with 8 bases in between. The CDR3 region is CASSSVGSTDTQYF. CDR3 sequence (DNA): TGTGCCAGCAGCTCCGTGGGTAGCACAGATACGCAGTATTTT.

This chain uses TRBV28 with TRBJ1-1; no definite D call. This CDR3 has 10 amino acids. Germline CDR1 MDHEN, CDR2 SYDVKM. Trimming shortened V by 10 bases and J by 6 bases, and 9 bases separated the two germline ends. The CDR3 protein is CAIGRPEAFF. CDR3 DNA sequence: TGTGCCATCGGGAGGCCTGAAGCTTTCTTT.

The V and J genes are TRBV10-3 and TRBJ2-5, with 7 bases lining up with TRBD1. Germline V lookup: CDR1 ENHRY, CDR2 SYGVKD. The J segment lost 5 bases and the V segment lost 6 bases, leaving 6 bases of the junction unmatched. CDR3 length equals 13 residues. As DNA, the CDR3 is TGTGCCATCAGACCACAGGGGTGGGAGACCCAGTACTTC. It translates to CAIRPQGWETQYF.

The CDR3 region has the DNA TGTGCCAGTAGTTTCCCGTGGGGAAGCAATCAGCCCCAGCATTTT. This translates into CASSFPWGSNQPQHF. This rearrangement joins TRBV19 to TRBJ1-5; D not certain. The CDR3 consists of 15 residues. Per the germline V gene, CDR1 is LNHDA and CDR2 is SQIVND (reference sequence). The ends were cut back, 5 bases at V and 1 base at J, with 12 bases in the middle.

This clone was seen more than once but under ten times. The V call is TRBV19, the J call TRBJ1-2; TRBD1 might be the D (5 bases). CDR3 length: 14 amino acids. Between the trimmed V and J ends, which lost 2 bases and 4 bases, there was a span of 11 bases. Germline V CDR1 and CDR2: LNHDA, SQIVND (reference sequence). The CDR3 sequence: CASSIQAGGYGYTF. CDR3 DNA sequence: TGTGCCAGTAGTATACAGGCCGGGGGCTATGGCTACACCTTC.

The rearrangement links TRBV11-2 to TRBJ2-5, with D uncertain. CDR3 length: 13 amino acids. V was shortened by 1 base and J by 5 bases, with 8 bases between the two germline ends. The germline gives CDR1 SGHAT, CDR2 FQNNGV. This chain's CDR3 is CASSLVGVETQYF. CDR3 coding DNA: TGTGCCAGCAGCTTAGTTGGGGTGGAGACCCAGTACTTC.

The V gene is TRBV30, the J gene TRBJ2-7; D is uncertain. CDR3 length: 15 residues. Trimming removed 0 bases from V and 0 bases from J, with 12 bases in between. The germline gives CDR1 GTSNPN, CDR2 SVGIG (reference sequence). This chain's CDR3 is CAWSVLGLSSYEQYF. In DNA form, the CDR3 reads TGTGCCTGGAGTGTACTTGGGTTAAGCTCCTACGAGCAGTACTTC.

J is TRBJ2-7 and V is TRBV28; no clear D. The CDR3 contains 15 residues. Trimming left V 5 bases short and J 3 bases short, with 17 bases between. Germline lookup yields CDR1 MDHEN and CDR2 SYDVKM. DNA of the CDR3: TGTGCCAGCAGTCCCGCTAAAGGGTTGGGCTACGAGCAGTACTTC. Its protein product is CASSPAKGLGYEQYF.